This T cell receptor beta chain was retrieved from a study of shared clonotypes between healthy human individuals. Study-level points and caveats: Only a few donors were included, so the genetic and exposure-history diversity represented was limited.

Deep-level running was used for the assay. Ten immunoSEQ deep assay plates were used to sequence the DNA of unsorted PBMCs. Method: immunoSEQ multiplex PCR; TCRdb's copy keeps in-frame clones and lacks some. Found here are about 560,000 clones, around 77% of them singletons; the top ten hold 12%. Worth noting for this clone: Its specificity is not known. A much larger clone differs from this one at a single base, so this may be a read error.

Unsorted material relied on about 90 million PBMCs as the source of genomic DNA. From germline, CDR1 is SGHRS and CDR2 YFSETQ. The CDR3 extends over 15 amino acids. V was trimmed by 3 bases and J by 2 bases, leaving 14 bases between them. The sample consisted of PBMCs. This chain connects TRBV5-1 to TRBJ1-1, with a weak D call TRBD1 (5 bases). The source of this sequence is a woman in her thirties or forties in good health. Some clones in this sample may be carry-over from other donors' samples. The CDR3 loop reads CASSWAFGGNTEAFF. DNA of the CDR3: TGCGCCAGCAGCTGGGCCTTTGGGGGAAACACTGAAGCTTTCTTT.